The 8 T cell receptor beta chains presented below share a single source sample, sequenced in a study of blood T cell repertoires in COVID-19. The data were produced by immunoSEQ multiplex PCR, yet TCRdb's version contains in-frame clones alone and is incomplete. The sample shows 100,000 to 150,000 clones, around nine tenths of them seen only once. Sample: peripheral blood. The receptors were gathered from a man aged 50-60 years with acute or convalescent COVID-19.

The genes are TRBV6-6 and TRBJ2-1, with a tentative D call TRBD2 (6 bases). Germline loops: CDR1 MNHNY, CDR2 SVGAGI (reference sequence). The CDR3 contains 14 residues. Trimming pared 6 bases from V and 7 bases from J, leaving 16 bases between. The CDR3 loop is CASREGGAGNEQFF. For the CDR3, the DNA is TGTGCCAGCAGAGAAGGCGGGGCGGGGAATGAGCAGTTCTTC.

The V and J genes are TRBV24-1 and TRBJ1-2; D unclear. Trimming stripped 3 bases from V and 13 bases from J, with 11 bases between. There are 11 residues in the CDR3. From germline, CDR1 is KGHDR and CDR2 SFDVKD. Here the CDR3 reads CATSDPRLGTF. In DNA, the CDR3 is TGTGCCACCAGTGATCCCAGGCTGGGCACCTTC.

V is TRBV27 and J is TRBJ1-2; TRBD1 aligns across 10 bases. Germline V gene data show CDR1 as MNHEY and CDR2 as SMNVEV (reference sequence). The V and J ends lost 5 bases and 4 bases, in that order; junction bases with no gene match: 4. This CDR3 is 14 amino acids long. The CDR3 DNA is TGTGCCAGCAGTCCCCGGACAGGGGGCTATGGCTACACCTTC. It yields the protein CASSPRTGGYGYTF.

The chain recombines TRBV24-1 with TRBJ2-1; the match to TRBD1 covers 11 bases. The CDR3 has 16 amino acids. The V and J ends lost 4 bases and 6 bases, in that order; junction bases with no gene match: 7. Per germline, CDR1 KGHDR and CDR2 SFDVKD. CDR3 region: CATSDAGTGGFNEQFF. In nucleotides, the CDR3 is TGTGCCACCAGTGACGCCGGGACAGGGGGATTCAATGAGCAGTTCTTC.

This sequence joins TRBV6-5 and TRBJ2-1; perhaps TRBD2 as D (5 bases). Germline V gives CDR1 MNHEY, CDR2 SVGAGI. The CDR3 extends over 13 amino acids. Trimming removed 6 bases from V and 4 bases from J, with 10 bases in between. CDR3 loop: CASSADYYNEQFF. The CDR3 region has the DNA TGTGCCAGCAGCGCCGACTATTACAATGAGCAGTTCTTC.

The chain couples TRBV5-1 to TRBJ2-2, with a tentative D call TRBD1 (5 bases). Looked up from germline, CDR1 is SGHRS and CDR2 is YFSETQ. The V end was cut by 0 bases, the J end by 1 base, with 10 bases between. This CDR3 comprises 16 residues. In DNA, the CDR3 is TGCGCCAGCAGCTTGGAAGGGGCCCAGAACACCGGGGAGCTGTTTTTT. It codes for CASSLEGAQNTGELFF.

This clone was detected once. The J gene is TRBJ1-1, the V gene TRBV5-1; a possible D gene is TRBD1 (5 bases). The CDR3 covers 14 residues. The germline CDR1 and CDR2 sequences are SGHRS and YFSETQ. V lost 4 bases to trimming and J lost 3 bases, with 13 bases between them. The CDR3, as DNA: TGCGCCAGCAGCGGGCAGGGTGGCGACACTGAAGCTTTCTTT. Encoded protein: CASSGQGGDTEAFF. The full variable domain, completed using reference TRBV5-1 and TRBJ1-1, is KAGVTQTPRYLIKTRGQQVTLSCSPISGHRSVSWYQQTPGQGLQFLFEYFSETQRNKGNFPGRFSGRQFSNSRSEMNVSTLELGDSALYLCASSGQGGDTEAFFGQGTRLTVV.

CDR3 sequence reads: CASSLAGGIWDTEAFF. For the CDR3, the DNA is TGTGCCAGCTCATTGGCTGGCGGTATCTGGGACACTGAAGCTTTCTTT. The rearrangement links TRBV18 to TRBJ1-1; D uncertain. The CDR3 consists of 16 residues. Looked up from germline, CDR1 is KGHSH and CDR2 is LQKENI. V lost 5 bases to trimming and J lost 3 bases, with 19 bases between them.